Below, 30 T cell receptor beta chains from the same sample are listed, as sequenced in a study of neurological immune-mediated disorders (dated by TCRdb to about 2019). Library creation used 5' RACE. Sequencing took place on an Illumina HiSeq 2500. Through fastp at Q25 and MiXCR, TCRdb rebuilt clones from the public reads, retaining in-frame beta chains. Identical CDR3 proteins give one entry, which carries the most common genes and DNA. The table for this sample lists some 35,000 distinct CDR3 sequences; under 14% of them were counted only once. Under 5% of the sample rests with the top ten. Sequenced: CD4+ T cells from blood. Receptors were obtained from a woman in her twenties or thirties with HTLV-1-associated myelopathy (HAM/TSP).

This clonotype was counted many times. This sequence joins TRBV7-9 and TRBJ1-6; a weak D match, TRBD1 (5 bases). This CDR3 comprises 14 residues. Per the germline V gene, CDR1 is SEHNR and CDR2 is FQNEAQ (reference sequence). V was pared by 10 bases and J by 0 bases, with 10 bases between. The CDR3 sequence: CAIDRSSYNSPLHF. The CDR3 bases are TGTGCCATAGACAGAAGCTCCTATAATTCACCCCTCCACTTT.

This clonotype was picked up many times. The chain has TRBV18 and TRBJ1-1, with no clear D. The CDR3 runs 14 residues. CDR1 and CDR2 (germline): KGHSH, LQKENI. V was trimmed by 0 bases and J by 0 bases, leaving 5 bases between them. The DNA for the CDR3 is TGTGCCAGCTCACCACCGGCACTGAACACTGAAGCTTTCTTT. Its translation: CASSPPALNTEAFF.

In this sample, this clonotype turned up many times. The chain links TRBV20-1 to TRBJ1-2, with TRBD1 as a possible D gene (5 bases). CDR1 and CDR2 (germline): DFQATT, SNEGSKA (reference sequence). The CDR3 extends over 12 amino acids. Trimming shortened V by 3 bases and J by 14 bases, and 19 bases separated the two germline ends. The CDR3 region is CSARTQFGGDTF. The CDR3 DNA sequence: TGCAGTGCTAGGACCCAGTTCGGGGGAGATACCTTC.

Comments on this clonotype: Lacking the conserved final phenylalanine or tryptophan, this CDR3 likely reflects a read error. The chain is built from TRBV19 and TRBJ2-1; 7 bases match TRBD1. Germline values: CDR1 LNHDA, CDR2 SQIVND (reference sequence). The J segment lost 6 bases and the V segment lost 6 bases, leaving 8 bases of the junction unmatched. This CDR3 region has 14 residues. CDR3 region: CASSPMTGTNEQFL. DNA for the CDR3: TGTGCCAGTAGCCCGATGACAGGGACCAATGAGCAGTTCCTC.

This clonotype was recorded many times. The rearrangement joins TRBV18 to TRBJ2-7, with a weak D call TRBD2 (6 bases). From germline, CDR1 is KGHSH and CDR2 LQKENI. The V and J ends lost 2 bases and 2 bases respectively, with 19 bases between them. The CDR3 consists of 17 residues. The CDR3, as DNA: TGTGCCAGCTCACCAGGCACGGGACTTTCACTAGCCTACGAGCAGTACTTC. As protein: CASSPGTGLSLAYEQYF.

This clonotype has a count of ten or more. The chain has TRBV12-3 or TRBV12-4 and TRBJ2-2; perhaps TRBD2 as D (5 bases). V gave up 6 bases and J gave up 0 bases, with 11 bases separating them. The CDR3 sequence is 15 residues long. CDR3 DNA sequence: TGTGCCAGCAGCCCCGGACTGCCGAACACCGGGGAGCTGTTTTTT. Its protein product is CASSPGLPNTGELFF.

This clonotype was seen ten or more times. The rearrangement links TRBV20-1 to TRBJ2-3; D not certain. This CDR3 has 13 amino acids. Germline loops: CDR1 DFQATT, CDR2 SNEGSKA (reference sequence). V dropped 5 bases and J dropped 2 bases, with 11 bases sitting between them. The CDR3 DNA follows: TGCAGTGCTGAACCACACCTCACAGATACGCAGTATTTT. It is translated as CSAEPHLTDTQYF.

This clonotype was detected ten times or more. This chain connects TRBV7-2 to TRBJ1-5, with D tentatively TRBD1 (5 bases). V was clipped by 5 bases and J by 9 bases, with 8 bases between them. CDR1 and CDR2 (germline): SGHTA, FQGNSA. The CDR3 runs 11 residues. The CDR3 protein is CASSERGPQHF. CDR3 in DNA: TGTGCCAGCAGCGAGAGGGGGCCCCAGCATTTT.

This clonotype was recorded many times. This chain links TRBV7-9 with TRBJ2-1; tentative D call: TRBD1 (5 bases). Trimming cost V 1 base and J 0 bases, with 10 bases left between them. CDR1 SEHNR and CDR2 FQNEAQ come from the germline V gene (reference sequence). The CDR3 spans 16 residues. Here the CDR3 DNA reads TGTGCCAGCAGCTTAGTGGGGCAGGGCTCCTACAATGAGCAGTTCTTC. Translation gives CASSLVGQGSYNEQFF.

This clonotype was recorded at least ten times. The CDR3 sequence is CASSLGPKEHTQYF. The DNA for the CDR3 is TGTGCCAGCAGCTTGGGGCCGAAGGAGCATACGCAGTATTTT. This chain uses TRBV5-6 with TRBJ2-3; no clear D gene. The CDR3 has 14 amino acids. Per the germline V gene, CDR1 is SGHDT and CDR2 is YYEEEE. V lost 0 bases and J lost 7, with 12 bases in between.

In its sample, this clonotype ranks as medium-sized. The chain has TRBV6-2 or TRBV6-3 and TRBJ2-7, with TRBD2 matching 13 bases. This CDR3 region has 16 residues. Per the germline V gene, CDR1 is MNHEY and CDR2 is SVGEGT. J was trimmed by 7 bases and V by 6 bases; bases with no gene match: 12. CDR3 sequence reads: CASRRHGTSGVDEQYF. In DNA, the CDR3 is TGTGCCAGCAGGCGTCACGGGACTAGCGGGGTCGATGAGCAGTACTTC.

This clonotype was observed many times. The V gene is TRBV5-1, the J gene TRBJ1-2; D is undetermined. Per the germline V gene, CDR1 is SGHRS and CDR2 is YFSETQ. This CDR3 comprises 13 residues. Trimming pared 2 bases from V and 6 bases from J, leaving 11 bases between. The CDR3 coding sequence is TGCGCCAGCAGCTTTACCCCCGGGCATGGCTACACCTTC. Its translation is CASSFTPGHGYTF. Full variable domain (outside the CDR3, taken from reference TRBV5-1 and TRBJ1-2): KAGVTQTPRYLIKTRGQQVTLSCSPISGHRSVSWYQQTPGQGLQFLFEYFSETQRNKGNFPGRFSGRQFSNSRSEMNVSTLELGDSALYLCASSFTPGHGYTFGSGTRLTVV.

This clonotype was seen repeatedly, ten times or more. J is TRBJ1-3 and V is TRBV5-1, with no clear D. Per germline, CDR1 SGHRS and CDR2 YFSETQ. The CDR3 loop spans 14 amino acids. V shed 0 bases and J shed 2 bases, with 6 bases lying between them. CDR3 residues: CASSLAQAGNTIYF. CDR3 nucleotide sequence: TGCGCCAGCAGCTTGGCTCAGGCTGGAAACACCATATATTTT.

Ten or more counts support this clonotype. This rearrangement joins TRBV27 to TRBJ2-7, with 9 nucleotides matching TRBD2. CDR1 and CDR2 from the germline V gene are MNHEY and SMNVEV (reference sequence). CDR3 length: 14 amino acids. Trimming cost V 7 bases and J 2 bases; bases outside gene matches: 6. CDR3 nucleotides: TGTGCCAGCAAGAAGAGCGGGGGGACCTACGAGCAGTACTTC. Translated, it gives CASKKSGGTYEQYF.

This clonotype has ten or more counts. The V gene is TRBV2, the J gene TRBJ2-1; D gene ambiguous. V lost 4 bases and J lost 3, with 1 base in between. CDR3 length equals 11 residues. The germline gives CDR1 SNHLY, CDR2 FYNNEI. In DNA, the CDR3 is TGTGCCAGCAGTGGCTACAATGAGCAGTTCTTC. Protein sequence: CASSGYNEQFF.

This clonotype was observed at least ten times. V usage is TRBV5-1 and J usage is TRBJ1-4; the D gene is possibly TRBD1 (6 bases). The CDR3 spans 15 residues. V was pared by 0 bases and J by 8 bases, with 14 bases between. In germline, CDR1 is SGHRS, CDR2 YFSETQ. As DNA, the CDR3 is TGCGCCAGCAGCTTGGAAGGGGGACATAGAGAAAAACTGTTTTTT. Encoded protein: CASSLEGGHREKLFF.

The sample holds many counts of this clonotype. This rearrangement joins TRBV25-1 to TRBJ2-5; TRBD1 matches 7 bases. The germline V gene encodes CDR1 MGHDK and CDR2 SYGVNS. There are 14 residues in the CDR3. J lost 3 bases, V lost 3 bases, and 4 bases had no gene match. The CDR3 loop reads CASSDLTGEETQYF. The CDR3, as DNA: TGTGCCAGCAGTGACTTAACAGGGGAAGAGACCCAGTACTTC.

This clonotype was detected ten times or more. This chain uses TRBV20-1 with TRBJ1-1; D is perhaps TRBD1 (5 bases). Trimming pared 7 bases from V and 1 base from J, leaving 19 bases between. Germline CDR1 reads DFQATT; CDR2 reads SNEGSKA (reference sequence). CDR3 length: 15 residues. The CDR3, as DNA: TGCAGTGTGTCGACTACGGGACGGACGAACACTGAAGCTTTCTTT. It codes for CSVSTTGRTNTEAFF.

This clonotype was found many times. The chain employs TRBV14 and TRBJ1-2; no clear D gene. V lost 0 bases, J lost 7 bases, and 15 bases lay in between. This CDR3 spans 15 amino acids. Germline values: CDR1 SGHDN, CDR2 FVKESK. The CDR3 DNA follows: TGTGCCAGCAGCCAAGATCACTCAACGCCGACTGGCTACACCTTC. Protein: CASSQDHSTPTGYTF.

Many counts were recorded for this clonotype. The chain links TRBV10-3 to TRBJ1-1; possible D gene TRBD1, 6 bases. There are 15 residues in the CDR3. Germline V gives CDR1 ENHRY, CDR2 SYGVKD. Trimming cost V 0 bases and J 4 bases, with 12 bases left between them. DNA for the CDR3: TGTGCCATCAGTGAGTCGACAGGACTCCTCACTGAAGCTTTCTTT. Translation: CAISESTGLLTEAFF.

This clonotype was detected many times. This sequence joins TRBV27 and TRBJ1-5, with D perhaps matching TRBD1 (5 bases). This CDR3 is 12 amino acids long. Trimming took off 8 bases at V and 5 bases at J, with 10 bases between the two ends. From germline, CDR1 is MNHEY and CDR2 SMNVEV (reference sequence). Here the CDR3 DNA reads TGTGCCAGCTGGACAAGTCATCAGCCCCAGCATTTT. It is translated as CASWTSHQPQHF.

Many counts were recorded for this clonotype. This rearrangement joins TRBV20-1 to TRBJ2-5; tentatively, D is TRBD1 (7 bases). The CDR3 consists of 14 residues. V was cut by 2 bases and J by 1 base, with 11 bases left in between. Germline assignment: CDR1 DFQATT and CDR2 SNEGSKA (reference sequence). The CDR3 spells CSARQGGGQETQYF. CDR3 nucleotides: TGCAGTGCTAGACAGGGGGGTGGCCAAGAGACCCAGTACTTC.

This clonotype was found many times. This sequence joins TRBV5-1 and TRBJ1-2; no reliable D call. V gave up 4 bases and J gave up 0 bases, with 25 bases separating them. This CDR3 is built from 19 residues. CDR1 and CDR2 (germline): SGHRS, YFSETQ. In DNA form, the CDR3 reads TGCGCCAGCAGCCCCCGAAGGTCGCGGGCACCCACCTCTAACTATGGCTACACCTTC. It encodes CASSPRRSRAPTSNYGYTF.

This clonotype has ten or more counts. This chain uses TRBV20-1 with TRBJ1-2; 11 nucleotides agree with TRBD1. Germline V gene lookup returns CDR1 DFQATT and CDR2 SNEGSKA (reference sequence). This CDR3 contains 16 residues. V shed 3 bases and J 7 bases; nucleotides not matched to a gene: 13. In DNA form, the CDR3 reads TGCAGTGCTAGTGGGGGACAGGGGGGTTTTTTAGGTGGCTACACCTTC. This encodes CSASGGQGGFLGGYTF.

This clonotype was observed many times. The chain joins TRBV14 to TRBJ1-1; D is unclear. Trimming stripped 4 bases from V and 2 bases from J, with 11 bases between. Germline CDR1 is SGHDN and CDR2 is FVKESK. This CDR3 spans 14 amino acids. The CDR3 coding sequence is TGTGCCAGCAGCCTAATGGTGTTTAACACTGAAGCTTTCTTT. Its protein is CASSLMVFNTEAFF.

Ten or more counts support this clonotype. The rearrangement uses TRBV7-8 and TRBJ2-2, with a possible D match to TRBD1 (5 bases). The V gene's germline CDR1 is SGHVS and CDR2 FQNEAQ. The ends were cut back, 4 bases at V and 4 bases at J, with 10 bases in the middle. The CDR3 has 14 residues. The CDR3: CASSSREGTGELFF. The CDR3, as DNA: TGTGCCAGCAGCTCCAGGGAAGGCACCGGGGAGCTGTTTTTT.

This clonotype was seen many times. The chain employs TRBV3-1 and TRBJ2-7, with TRBD2 matching 7 bases. This CDR3 region has 11 residues. In germline, CDR1 is LGHDT, CDR2 YNNKEL (reference sequence). V gave up 5 bases and J gave up 6 bases; unmatched junction bases: 1. The CDR3 DNA is TGTGCCAGCAGCGGGAGGGGCGAGCAGTACTTC. This gives the protein CASSGRGEQYF.

This clonotype was seen repeatedly, ten times or more. The chain is built from TRBV29-1 and TRBJ2-1, with 10 bases lining up with TRBD1. The CDR3 totals 16 residues. J was trimmed by 8 bases and V by 0 bases; bases with no gene match: 10. Per germline, CDR1 SQVTM and CDR2 ANQGSEA. Here the CDR3 DNA reads TGCAGCGTTGAAGATCGACTTCGAGGACAGGGGGATGAGCAGTTCTTC. As protein: CSVEDRLRGQGDEQFF.

There are many counts of this clonotype. For the CDR3, the DNA is TGCAGTGCTAGTGTAAGTTCGGGGATGTGGCAGCCCCAGCATTTT. This gives the protein CSASVSSGMWQPQHF. The rearrangement joins TRBV20-1 to TRBJ1-5; D is unclear. V was pared by 3 bases and J by 7 bases, with 19 bases between. Germline CDR1 and CDR2: DFQATT and SNEGSKA (reference sequence). CDR3 length: 15 amino acids.

The chain couples TRBV7-2 to TRBJ1-5; 7 bases agree with TRBD1. CDR3 size: 14 residues. V lost 5 bases and J lost 4; bases outside the gene matches: 5. Germline CDR1 and CDR2: SGHTA and FQGNSA. In DNA form, the CDR3 reads TGTGCCAGCAGCGCCCTACAGGGGAATCAGCCCCAGCATTTT. Encoded protein: CASSALQGNQPQHF.